A single sample is the source of the 8 T cell receptor beta chains below, sequenced in a study of cytomegalovirus exposure and HLA in healthy donors. PCR amplification relied on 60 Vbeta primers (plus 13 Jbeta primers). Repertoires were generated with immunoSEQ multiplex PCR, while TCRdb's copy carries only in-frame clones and drops some. The sample has about 150,000 clones; approximately 72% are singletons. Sequences were obtained from PBMCs. The origin of the receptors is a man aged 18 to 35 in good health and CMV-seronegative.

CDR3 loop: CASSPSAVPYEQYF. CDR3 DNA sequence: TGTGCCAGCAGTCCTAGCGCGGTTCCCTACGAGCAGTACTTC. This rearrangement joins TRBV6-5 to TRBJ2-7, with D maybe TRBD2 (6 bases). V lost 5 bases and J lost 2, with 13 bases in between. Germline CDR1 MNHEY, CDR2 SVGAGI. This CDR3 region has 14 residues.

This chain links TRBV28 with TRBJ2-3; D ambiguous. The CDR3 covers 11 residues. Trimming cost V 5 bases and J 3 bases, with 3 bases left between them. Germline-derived CDR1 and CDR2 are MDHEN and SYDVKM. CDR3 nucleotides: TGTGCCAGCAGTCAGACAGATACGCAGTATTTT. This codes for CASSQTDTQYF.

The gene calls are TRBV4-1 and TRBJ2-6; 9 bases are a match to TRBD1. Trimming cost V 4 bases and J 3 bases; bases outside gene matches: 4. Germline CDR1 and CDR2: MGHRA and YSYEKL. This CDR3 has 16 residues. The CDR3 DNA reads as TGCGCCAGCAGCCCAGCGGGACAGGGTGGGGCCAACGTCCTGACTTTC. This gives the protein CASSPAGQGGANVLTF.

The V and J genes are TRBV4-3 and TRBJ2-1; D may be TRBD2 (6 bases). Trimming took off 0 bases at V and 2 bases at J, with 8 bases between the two ends. Germline loops: CDR1 LGHNA, CDR2 YSLEER. The CDR3 covers 15 residues. Here the CDR3 reads CASSQEVAAYNEQFF. CDR3 nucleotide sequence: TGCGCCAGCAGCCAAGAGGTAGCGGCCTACAATGAGCAGTTCTTC.

This chain links TRBV18 with TRBJ1-5, with a tentative D call TRBD1 (5 bases). This CDR3 is built from 15 residues. Between the trimmed V and J ends, which lost 3 bases and 1 base, there was a span of 10 bases. Germline V CDR1 and CDR2: KGHSH, LQKENI. CDR3 region: CASSPAEGSNQPQHF. DNA of the CDR3: TGTGCCAGCTCACCGGCGGAGGGGAGCAATCAGCCCCAGCATTTT.

This clone has more than one count but fewer than ten. The rearrangement uses TRBV15 and TRBJ2-7; TRBD2 matches 7 bases. This CDR3 spans 16 amino acids. Germline values: CDR1 LNHNV, CDR2 YYDKDF (reference sequence). V gave up 0 bases and J gave up 5 bases; unmatched junction bases: 10. CDR3 coding DNA: TGTGCCACCAGCAGAGACGGGGAGGCGGGAGTAGACGAGCAGTACTTC. Translation: CATSRDGEAGVDEQYF.

This sequence joins TRBV6-6 and TRBJ2-7; 7 nucleotides line up with TRBD1. J was trimmed by 4 bases and V by 5 bases; bases with no gene match: 5. Germline V CDR1 and CDR2: MNHNY, SVGAGI (reference sequence). The CDR3 covers 13 residues. CDR3 sequence reads: CASSIQGLYEQYF. The CDR3 DNA is TGTGCCAGCAGTATACAGGGGCTTTACGAGCAGTACTTC.

The genes are TRBV5-8 and TRBJ2-5; perhaps TRBD2 as D (6 bases). V was shortened by 4 bases and J by 2 bases, with 18 bases between the two germline ends. Per the germline V gene, CDR1 is SGHTS and CDR2 is YDEGEE. This CDR3 has 16 amino acids. CDR3: CASSPYNSGPQETQYF. In nucleotides, the CDR3 is TGTGCCAGCAGCCCCTATAATAGCGGTCCGCAAGAGACCCAGTACTTC. Complete variable domain (other parts from reference TRBV5-8 and TRBJ2-5): EAGVTQSPTHLIKTRGQQATLRCSPISGHTSVYWYQQALGLGLQFLLWYDEGEERNRGNFPPRFSGRQFPNYSSELNVNALELEDSALYLCASSPYNSGPQETQYFGPGTRLLVL.